The present entry profiles one TCR beta chain with its context. This sample stems from a study of blood T cells in healthy people across ages. A second PCR, run for about 7 to 12 cycles, used a sample-barcoded 5' primer plus a J-beta primer mix. TCRdb reanalysed the 5' RACE reads using MiXCR and keeps one entry per CDR3 protein. The repertoire holds 800,000 to 1,300,000 distinct CDR3 sequences, with under 30% as singletons. These data also formed part of another study, on T cells of mothers and their children.

What was sequenced was blood. The TCR was taken from a girl aged 2 to 10 in good health.

The CDR3 loop reads CASGQTGTINSPLHF. As DNA, the CDR3 is TGTGCCAGCGGTCAAACCGGGACAATTAATTCACCCCTCCACTTT. The genes are TRBV3-1 and TRBJ1-6; possibly TRBD1 for D (6 bases). In germline, CDR1 is LGHDT, CDR2 YNNKEL (reference sequence). The CDR3 runs 15 residues. Trimming took 8 bases from V and 6 from J, leaving 17 bases between them.